This T cell receptor (beta chain) was sequenced in a study of T cell responses to AZD1222 COVID-19 vaccine. The study, taken as a whole, reports: White British people made up most donors, females outnumbered males, and clonal diversity was possibly underestimated. In all cases, repertoires were sampled only after the peak T cell response.

Note on this clone: Its specificity is unknown.

This table comes from immunoSEQ multiplex PCR, and its TCRdb copy is limited to in-frame clones, with some not included. The sample yields some 120,000 clones, about 79% seen once. The CDR3 consists of 16 residues. The germline V gene encodes CDR1 MDHEN and CDR2 SYDVKM. V was trimmed by 3 bases and J by 0 bases, leaving 9 bases between them. This TCR was sampled from an adult who received the AZD1222 COVID-19 vaccine. V and J are TRBV28 and TRBJ1-6; no firm D call. The sequenced sample was peripheral blood, obtained 28 days after the second AZD1222 dose. The CDR3 region has the DNA TGTGCCAGCAGTTTCGCGCAGAACTCCTATAATTCACCCCTCCACTTT. Translation: CASSFAQNSYNSPLHF.